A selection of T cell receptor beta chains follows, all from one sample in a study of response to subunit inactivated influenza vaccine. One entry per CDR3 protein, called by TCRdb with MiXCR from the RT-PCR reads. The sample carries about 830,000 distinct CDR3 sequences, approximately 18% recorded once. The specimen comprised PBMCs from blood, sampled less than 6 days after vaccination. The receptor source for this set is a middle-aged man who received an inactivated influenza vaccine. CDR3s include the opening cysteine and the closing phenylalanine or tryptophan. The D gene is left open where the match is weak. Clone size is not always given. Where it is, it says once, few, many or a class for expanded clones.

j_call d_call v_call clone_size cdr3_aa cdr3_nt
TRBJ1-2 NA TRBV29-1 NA CSAREGSLYGYTF TGCAGCGCTAGGGAAGGGAGTTTATATGGCTACACCTTC
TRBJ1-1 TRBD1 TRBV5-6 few CASSHWTGRNTEAFF TGTGCCAGCAGCCACTGGACAGGGAGGAACACTGAAGCTTTCTTT
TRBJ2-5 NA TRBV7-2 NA CASSLQRLETQYF TGTGCCAGCAGCTTACAGCGGTTAGAGACCCAGTACTTC
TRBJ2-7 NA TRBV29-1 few CSVETRAVGTYEQYF TGCAGCGTTGAAACTCGGGCGGTCGGTACCTACGAGCAGTACTTC
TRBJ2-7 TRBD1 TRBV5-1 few CASSIAGGHSYEQYF TGCGCCAGCAGCATTGCAGGGGGCCACTCCTACGAGCAGTACTTC
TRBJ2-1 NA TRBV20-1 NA CSALGGYNEQFF TGCAGTGCTTTAGGGGGTTACAATGAGCAGTTCTTC
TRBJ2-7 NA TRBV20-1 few CSGRGNSYEQYF TGCAGTGGGCGCGGAAACTCCTACGAGCAGTACTTC
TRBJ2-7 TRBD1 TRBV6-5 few CASSWGQGLSYEQYF TGTGCCAGCAGTTGGGGACAGGGCCTATCCTACGAGCAGTACTTC
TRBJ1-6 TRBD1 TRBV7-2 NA CASSLAGQGFSPLHF TGTGCCAGCAGCTTAGCAGGACAGGGGTTTTCACCCCTCCACTTT
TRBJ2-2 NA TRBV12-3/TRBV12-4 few CASSPRKSQGTGELFF TGTGCCAGCAGTCCCAGAAAGAGCCAGGGCACCGGGGAGCTGTTTTTT
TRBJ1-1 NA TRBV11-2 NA CASQIGGVYTEAFF TGTGCCAGCCAAATCGGGGGAGTGTATACTGAAGCTTTCTTT